This is a list of T cell receptor beta chains from one sample in a study of blood T cell repertoires in COVID-19. Using immunoSEQ multiplex PCR, the repertoire was profiled, and TCRdb retains in-frame clones only, with some absent. The sample lists some 220,000 clones; around 80% were seen once. Specimen: peripheral blood. The receptors were sampled from a woman aged 70-85 years with acute or convalescent COVID-19. Both conserved end residues are part of each CDR3. A D gene is named only where the DNA matches it firmly. Clone sizes are given selectively: once, few, many, or a class where the clone is expanded.

v_gene	abundance	j_gene	len	d_gene	CDR3nt	CDR3aa
TRBV9	-	TRBJ1-3	15	-	TGTGCCAGCAGCCTTCTCGACGGGTCTGGAAACACCATATATTTT	CASSLLDGSGNTIYF
TRBV6-2/TRBV6-3	-	TRBJ1-2	13	-	TGTGCCAGCAGTCCCCGCGGATACATAGGCTACACCTTC	CASSPRGYIGYTF
TRBV9	few	TRBJ1-2	12	TRBD1	TGTGCCAGCAGCGGCGACAGGGTCGGCTACACCTTC	CASSGDRVGYTF
TRBV4-1	-	TRBJ2-1	15	-	TGCGCCAGCAGCCAAGACCCTCAGCTAGTCAATGAGCAGTTCTTC	CASSQDPQLVNEQFF
TRBV19	-	TRBJ2-7	14	TRBD2	TGTGCCAGTCGGACTAGCGGGGCATCCTACGAGCAGTACTTC	CASRTSGASYEQYF
TRBV7-9	few	TRBJ2-5	15	-	TGTGCCAGCAGCTTAGGGGGACTGATACAAGAGACCCAGTACTTC	CASSLGGLIQETQYF
TRBV4-1	-	TRBJ1-5	15	-	TGCGCCAGCAGCCAGACCGGACAGAATGGTCAGCCCCAGCATTTT	CASSQTGQNGQPQHF
TRBV25-1	few	TRBJ2-2	13	TRBD1	TGTGCCAGCAGGACAGGGGGGACCGGGGAGCTGTTTTTT	CASRTGGTGELFF
TRBV29-1	-	TRBJ2-7	14	TRBD2	TGCAGCGCCCGACTAGCGGGGGGTAACTACGAGCAGTACTTC	CSARLAGGNYEQYF
TRBV5-6	-	TRBJ1-4	15	TRBD1	TGTGCCAGCAGCACACCGGGACAGAAGAGGGAAAAACTGTTTTTT	CASSTPGQKREKLFF
TRBV3-1/TRBV3-2	once	TRBJ2-7	13	-	TGTGCCAGCAGCCAACGGGGATCCTACGAGCAGTACTTC	CASSQRGSYEQYF
TRBV7-2	few	TRBJ2-3	16	-	TGTGCCAGCAGCTTATGGGGGGGGACAAGCACAGATACGCAGTATTTT	CASSLWGGTSTDTQYF
TRBV7-2	once	TRBJ2-5	15	TRBD2	TGTGCCAGCAGGGCTAGCGGGGGGAAGTCAGAGACCCAGTACTTC	CASRASGGKSETQYF
TRBV6-6	-	TRBJ1-1	15	-	TGTGCCAGCAGTTACAGTGGGCAATCGAACACTGAAGCTTTCTTT	CASSYSGQSNTEAFF
TRBV2	once	TRBJ2-1	15	-	TGTGCCAGCTCCGGACAGCCAGCCTACAACAATGAGCAGTTCTTC	CASSGQPAYNNEQFF
TRBV5-6	-	TRBJ1-2	16	-	TGTGCCAGCAGCTTGGGAGGGGGGGCGAGCCGATATGGCTACACCTTC	CASSLGGGASRYGYTF
TRBV9	-	TRBJ2-6	20	TRBD1	TGTGCCAGCAGCGCGGGGACAGGCCTTCTCCCGCCCTCTGGGGCCAACGTCCTGACTTTC	CASSAGTGLLPPSGANVLTF
TRBV7-2	-	TRBJ2-5	13	-	TGTGCCAGCAGCTTATGGCTCCGAGAGACCCAGTACTTC	CASSLWLRETQYF
TRBV5-1	-	TRBJ2-3	16	TRBD2	TGCGCCAGCAGGCTGGGACTAGCGGGGGGCACAGATACGCAGTATTTT	CASRLGLAGGTDTQYF
TRBV24-1	-	TRBJ2-3	16	-	TGTGCCACCAGTCCATCGTACACGCTTAGCACAGATACGCAGTATTTT	CATSPSYTLSTDTQYF
TRBV9	-	TRBJ2-1	17	TRBD1	TGTGCCAGCAGCGCTACCATTGGGACAGGGATTCGCAATGAGCAGTTCTTC	CASSATIGTGIRNEQFF
TRBV30	-	TRBJ2-2	17	-	TGTGCCTGGTTACCGACGGGGGGACAGGTTGGCACCGGGGAGCTGTTTTTT	CAWLPTGGQVGTGELFF
TRBV6-5	-	TRBJ2-3	15	TRBD2	TGTGCCAGCAGTCCCCGGGGGGGGGCCTTAGATACGCAGTATTTT	CASSPRGGALDTQYF
TRBV3-1/TRBV3-2	-	TRBJ1-6	16	-	TGTGCCAGCAGCCAGGCAGGGTCCTACTATAATTCACCCCTCCACTTT	CASSQAGSYYNSPLHF
TRBV10-3	-	TRBJ1-1	14	-	TGTGCCATCAGTGGATTTCCAGAGAACACTGAAGCTTTCTTT	CAISGFPENTEAFF
TRBV4-3	few	TRBJ1-4	18	-	TGCGCCAGCAGCCAAGGGACGTCCCTGACAGCAACTAATGAAAAACTGTTTTTT	CASSQGTSLTATNEKLFF
TRBV5-1	-	TRBJ2-5	14	-	TGCGCCAGCAGCTTGACTAGGCGGTTGGAGACCCAGTACTTC	CASSLTRRLETQYF
TRBV7-2	-	TRBJ2-7	12	-	TGTGCCAGCAGCTTAGGCGATCTCGAGCAGTACTTC	CASSLGDLEQYF
TRBV2	-	TRBJ1-1	13	-	TGTGCCAGCAGTCGAAGCTTGAACACTGAAGCTTTCTTT	CASSRSLNTEAFF
TRBV19	-	TRBJ1-5	15	TRBD1	TGTGCCAGTAGTATTGACAGGGCCGCCAATCAGCCCCAGCATTTT	CASSIDRAANQPQHF
TRBV7-9	few	TRBJ2-7	13	TRBD2	TGTGCCAGCAGCTCTAGCGGTTCCTACGAGCAGTACTTC	CASSSSGSYEQYF
TRBV7-9	-	TRBJ2-5	16	-	TGTGCCAGCAGCTCAACCCGTATAGGCGGTCCAGAGACCCAGTACTTC	CASSSTRIGGPETQYF
TRBV4-3	many	TRBJ2-7	16	TRBD2	TGCGCCAGCAGCCAAGATAGGGCTAGCGGGGGATACGAGCAGTACTTC	CASSQDRASGGYEQYF
TRBV14	-	TRBJ2-2	17	TRBD1	TGTGCCAGCAGCCGGCACAGGGGCCCGGCGAACACCGGGGAGCTGTTTTTT	CASSRHRGPANTGELFF
TRBV3-1/TRBV3-2	-	TRBJ1-2	14	-	TGTGCCAGCAGCCCTCAGGGAGGGTCTGGAGGCTACACCTTC	CASSPQGGSGGYTF
TRBV4-3	-	TRBJ2-2	14	-	TGCGCCAGCAGCCAAGATACGGGGGCCGGGGAGCTGTTTTTT	CASSQDTGAGELFF
TRBV7-9	once	TRBJ2-3	15	TRBD2	TGTGCCAGCAGAGTAGCGGGGGGATTCACAGATACGCAGTATTTT	CASRVAGGFTDTQYF
TRBV10-2	few	TRBJ2-3	15	-	TGCGCCAGCAGTGAGCTAGGGGGAAGCACAGATACGCAGTATTTT	CASSELGGSTDTQYF
TRBV19	few	TRBJ1-4	20	-	TGTGCCAGAAGAGCTCGAAACGTTGGCAGGGCAGGTGCAACTAATGAAAAACTGTTTTTT	CARRARNVGRAGATNEKLFF